A selection of T cell receptor beta chains follows, all from one sample in a study of T cell responses to AZD1222 COVID-19 vaccine. The repertoire was sequenced with immunoSEQ multiplex PCR; TCRdb's copy has only in-frame clones and lacks some. The profile covers roughly 150,000 clones, with 85% to 95% appearing a single time and approximately 7% taken by the ten largest. Sample: peripheral blood, taken 28 days after the second AZD1222 dose. The origin of the receptors is an adult who received the AZD1222 COVID-19 vaccine. Each CDR3 is given with its conserved first and last residue.

>TRBV4-3|15
CASSQERVVGGELFF
>TRBV9|18
CASSVGRLRGYGIHEQFF
>TRBV19|13
CASSLRTGETQYF
>TRBV9|16
CASSVPTGEDGEKLFF
>TRBV4-2|16
CASSQQLAGTYNEQFF
>TRBV12-3/TRBV12-4|13
CASSPRFVTEAFF
>TRBV7-3|15
CASSLFGGSTDTQYF
>TRBV5-1|15
CASSSLQGTYTEAFF
>TRBV5-6|14
CASTTTGLNYGYTF
>TRBV4-1|13
CASSRFLLETQYF